A selection of T cell receptor beta chains follows, all from one sample in a study of blood T cell repertoires in COVID-19. The repertoire was sequenced with immunoSEQ multiplex PCR; TCRdb's copy has only in-frame clones and lacks some. Of fewer than 350,000 clones listed, approximately 91% were seen once; the top ten hold 2% to 2.5%. The material sequenced was PBMCs or T cells enriched from blood (not recorded which). All receptors derive from a woman between 35 and 50 years old with acute COVID-19. Each CDR3 is given with its conserved first and last residue. Each record gives: clone size, V gene, J gene, D gene, CDR3 protein, CDR3 DNA. A D gene is named only where the DNA matches it firmly. Size tells how often a clone was seen (once, few, many) or the class of an expanded clone, and some rows leave it out.

>.|TRBV7-3|TRBJ2-4|.
CASSRGGGIQYF
TGTGCCAGCAGTCGAGGCGGTGGCATTCAGTACTTC
>.|TRBV7-6|TRBJ2-1|.
CASSSGGSSYNEQFF
TGTGCCAGCAGCTCCGGCGGCAGTTCCTACAATGAGCAGTTCTTC
>once|TRBV6-1|TRBJ1-5|.
CASSEAGGGYQPQHF
TGTGCCAGCAGTGAAGCAGGGGGGGGATATCAGCCCCAGCATTTT
>.|TRBV30|TRBJ1-2|.
CAWIDRRGYGYTF
TGTGCCTGGATAGACCGGAGAGGATATGGCTACACCTTC
>.|TRBV5-6|TRBJ2-2|TRBD2
CASSSPGLAGINTGELFF
TGTGCCAGCAGCTCCCCCGGACTAGCGGGGATCAACACCGGGGAGCTGTTTTTT
>.|TRBV2|TRBJ1-3|.
CASSDQYSGNTIYF
TGTGCCAGCAGTGATCAGTACTCTGGAAACACCATATATTTT
>once|TRBV18|TRBJ1-5|.
CASSGLGGSNQPQHF
TGTGCCAGCTCAGGTCTAGGGGGTAGCAATCAGCCCCAGCATTTT
>.|TRBV30|TRBJ1-1|.
CAWSYNTEAFF
TGTGCCTGGAGTTATAACACTGAAGCTTTCTTT
>.|TRBV2|TRBJ1-2|.
CASSEKVPGGYTF
TGTGCCAGCAGTGAGAAGGTTCCAGGGGGCTACACCTTC
>.|TRBV28|TRBJ2-3|TRBD1
CASNPQGQGTDTQYF
TGTGCCAGCAATCCCCAGGGACAGGGCACAGATACGCAGTATTTT
>.|TRBV7-9|TRBJ2-5|.
CASSSATPQETQYF
TGTGCCAGCAGCTCAGCGACTCCACAAGAGACCCAGTACTTC
>once|TRBV5-5|TRBJ2-7|TRBD2
CASSLKWTSGTEQYF
TGTGCCAGCAGCTTAAAATGGACTAGCGGGACCGAGCAGTACTTC
>.|TRBV24-1|TRBJ2-1|TRBD2
CATSDSGTSDYNEQFF
TGTGCCACCAGTGATTCAGGGACTAGCGATTACAATGAGCAGTTCTTC
>.|TRBV13|TRBJ2-2|TRBD2
CASSPGLADFTGELFF
TGTGCCAGCAGCCCGGGACTAGCGGACTTCACCGGGGAGCTGTTTTTT
>.|TRBV28|TRBJ1-5|.
CATQGYSNQPQHF
TGTGCCACCCAGGGGTATAGCAATCAGCCCCAGCATTTT
>.|TRBV28|TRBJ1-1|.
CASSLRGWAFF
TGTGCCAGCAGTCTCAGGGGCTGGGCTTTCTTT
>.|TRBV11-2|TRBJ1-2|TRBD1
CASSLRQGLRGYTF
TGTGCCAGCAGCCTAAGACAGGGGCTACGTGGCTACACCTTC
>.|TRBV29-1|TRBJ1-2|.
CSVVGGRDYGYTF
TGCAGCGTTGTGGGAGGCAGGGACTATGGCTACACCTTC
>.|TRBV7-9|TRBJ1-1|.
CASSLAANTEAFF
TGTGCCAGCAGCTTAGCAGCGAACACTGAAGCTTTCTTT